Following are 23 T cell receptor beta chains from one sample sequenced in a study of neoadjuvant anti-PD-1 for oral cavity cancer. Clones were read by immunoSEQ multiplex PCR, and TCRdb kept only the in-frame ones, dropping some. Of about 9,900 clones listed, 64% were seen once; the top ten hold around 4%. Time point reported: after neoadjuvant nivolumab, at surgical resection. The source was PBMCs, collected after nivolumab (anti-PD-1) treatment. Receptors were obtained from a person between 40 and 79 years old with oral cavity squamous cell carcinoma.

V and J are TRBV28 and TRBJ1-2; 7 bases line up with TRBD1. Trimming took 4 bases from V and 4 from J; bases not matched to a gene: 6. The CDR3 has 14 residues. Germline V gives CDR1 MDHEN, CDR2 SYDVKM. The CDR3 DNA sequence: TGTGCCAGCAGTTCCACAGGGGCAGGCTATGGCTACACCTTC. Protein: CASSSTGAGYGYTF.

The chain joins TRBV10-3 to TRBJ1-5; no firm D call. The CDR3 consists of 14 residues. Trimming pared 0 bases from V and 4 bases from J, leaving 7 bases between. The V gene's germline CDR1 is ENHRY and CDR2 SYGVKD. CDR3: CAISESPANQPQHF. CDR3 nucleotides: TGTGCCATCAGTGAGTCCCCCGCTAATCAGCCCCAGCATTTT.

This chain connects TRBV27 to TRBJ1-6; D uncertain. This CDR3 spans 16 amino acids. CDR1 MNHEY and CDR2 SMNVEV come from the germline V gene (reference sequence). V was cut by 6 bases and J by 0 bases, with 12 bases left in between. CDR3 DNA sequence: TGTGCCAGCAGCCCCGGTAGAAGCTCCTATAATTCACCCCTCCACTTT. This gives the protein CASSPGRSSYNSPLHF.

The chain joins TRBV5-1 to TRBJ2-7, with 7 positions matching TRBD1. V lost 0 bases, J lost 3 bases, and 3 bases stayed unmatched. The CDR3 is 14 residues long. Germline assignment: CDR1 SGHRS and CDR2 YFSETQ. The CDR3 region is CASSLARGFYEQYF. CDR3 DNA sequence: TGCGCCAGCAGCTTGGCCAGGGGGTTCTACGAGCAGTACTTC.

In its sample, this clone was seen a few times. The CDR3 sequence is CASSLGGGSYNEQFF. In DNA, the CDR3 is TGTGCCAGCAGCTTGGGAGGCGGCTCCTACAATGAGCAGTTCTTC. The chain employs TRBV5-4 and TRBJ2-1; D uncertain. CDR1 and CDR2 (germline): SGHNT, YYREEE (reference sequence). CDR3 size: 15 residues. Trimming stripped 0 bases from V and 0 bases from J, with 7 bases between.

The chain recombines TRBV9 with TRBJ1-5; D is uncertain. Deletions cut 3 bases from V and 7 bases from J, with 11 bases between. Per germline, CDR1 SGDLS and CDR2 YYNGEE. CDR3 size: 13 residues. The CDR3 protein is CASSEFVGQPQHF. The CDR3 DNA follows: TGTGCCAGCAGCGAGTTCGTCGGACAGCCCCAGCATTTT.

This clone was counted between two and nine times. The rearrangement uses TRBV6-5 and TRBJ2-2; TRBD1 agrees at 11 bases. After removal of 6 bases from V and 3 bases from J, the junction contained 0 bases not matched to a gene. Germline V gives CDR1 MNHEY, CDR2 SVGAGI. This CDR3 comprises 14 residues. The CDR3 coding sequence is TGTGCCAGCAGGGGACAGGGGGACACCGGGGAGCTGTTTTTT. It yields the protein CASRGQGDTGELFF.

In regard to this clone: One end of the junction is discordant with germline, which a read error may explain. The chain combines TRBV29-1 with TRBJ1-3; no clear D gene. Germline V CDR1 and CDR2: SQVTM, ANQGSEA. The CDR3 contains 16 residues. The CDR3 bases are TGCAACGTTGAAGCCCAAGCCCGGGGATATGGAAACACCATATATTTT. This encodes CNVEAQARGYGNTIYF.

J is TRBJ2-1 and V is TRBV6-5, with no clear D. The CDR3 has 13 residues. The V gene's germline CDR1 is MNHEY and CDR2 SVGAGI. V lost 2 bases and J 4 bases, leaving 6 bases between the germline ends. The CDR3 loop is CASSYTVYNEQFF. CDR3 bases: TGTGCCAGCAGTTACACCGTATACAATGAGCAGTTCTTC.

V gene TRBV19 combines with J gene TRBJ2-7, with TRBD2 as a possible D gene (5 bases). Trimming pared 5 bases from V and 5 bases from J, leaving 19 bases between. Germline CDR1 and CDR2: LNHDA and SQIVND (reference sequence). The CDR3 totals 15 residues. The CDR3 protein is CASSSPSTRSDEQYF. The CDR3 nucleotides read TGTGCCAGTAGTTCACCCAGTACTAGATCCGACGAGCAGTACTTC.

The chain carries TRBV6-6 and TRBJ2-5; D may be TRBD2 (5 bases). The germline gives CDR1 MNHNY, CDR2 SVGAGI (reference sequence). The CDR3 loop spans 15 amino acids. Trimming removed 6 bases at V and 1 base at J, with 15 bases between. The CDR3, as DNA: TGTGCCAGCAGCTCCCCACTAGTCCTCCAAGAGACCCAGTACTTC. It codes for CASSSPLVLQETQYF.

The J gene is TRBJ1-1, the V gene TRBV7-9; 7 nucleotides line up with TRBD1. Germline trimming cut 0 bases from V and 0 bases from J; bases unmatched to any gene: 7. CDR3 length equals 17 residues. Germline CDR1 reads SEHNR; CDR2 reads FQNEAQ (reference sequence). The CDR3 is CASSLAGGRSMNTEAFF. The CDR3 nucleotides read TGTGCCAGCAGCTTAGCAGGGGGCAGATCGATGAACACTGAAGCTTTCTTT.

The V gene is TRBV5-1, the J gene TRBJ1-2; no clear D gene. Trimming shortened V by 4 bases and J by 6 bases, and 16 bases separated the two germline ends. Germline V CDR1 and CDR2: SGHRS, YFSETQ. The CDR3 has 14 amino acids. CDR3 loop: CASSPTGSPHGYTF. The CDR3 nucleotides are TGCGCCAGCAGCCCGACGGGCTCCCCCCATGGCTACACCTTC.

This chain links TRBV2 with TRBJ1-3, with D tentatively TRBD1 (5 bases). Germline CDR1 reads SNHLY; CDR2 reads FYNNEI. This CDR3 is 15 amino acids long. Trimming cost V 0 bases and J 4 bases, with 10 bases left between them. The CDR3 DNA reads as TGTGCCAGCAGTGAAGCCCCAGGGAGGGGAAACACCATATATTTT. The encoded protein is CASSEAPGRGNTIYF.

This clone was detected only once. This sequence joins TRBV5-1 and TRBJ2-7; D is possibly TRBD2 (7 bases). Germline lookup yields CDR1 SGHRS and CDR2 YFSETQ. This CDR3 comprises 15 residues. The V end lost 0 bases, the J end lost 3 bases, and 13 bases lay between the germline ends. The CDR3 DNA sequence: TGCGCCAGCAGCTTGGGGGGGCTAGCGGACTACGAGCAGTACTTC. Translating gives CASSLGGLADYEQYF. The variable domain in full, with the rest retrieved from reference TRBV5-1 and TRBJ2-7, is KAGVTQTPRYLIKTRGQQVTLSCSPISGHRSVSWYQQTPGQGLQFLFEYFSETQRNKGNFPGRFSGRQFSNSRSEMNVSTLELGDSALYLCASSLGGLADYEQYFGPGTRLTVT.

V gene TRBV19 combines with J gene TRBJ2-3, with TRBD1 as a possible D gene (6 bases). Germline-derived CDR1 and CDR2 are LNHDA and SQIVND (reference sequence). Trimming removed 3 bases at V and 2 bases at J, with 12 bases between. The CDR3 consists of 15 residues. The chain's CDR3 is CASSIMGAVTDTQYF. The DNA for the CDR3 is TGTGCCAGTAGTATCATGGGGGCTGTCACAGATACGCAGTATTTT.

This clone came up a few times. The rearrangement links TRBV19 to TRBJ1-5, with D unresolved. The germline gives CDR1 LNHDA, CDR2 SQIVND (reference sequence). This CDR3 is 15 amino acids long. Trimming took 3 bases from V and 4 from J, leaving 13 bases between them. The CDR3 loop reads CASSMGARNNQPQHF. For the CDR3, the DNA is TGTGCCAGTAGTATGGGAGCCAGGAATAATCAGCCCCAGCATTTT.

The rearrangement joins TRBV11-3 to TRBJ2-4, with 8 positions matching TRBD2. The CDR3 covers 16 residues. Germline-derived CDR1 and CDR2 are SGHNT and YENEEA. The J segment lost 2 bases and the V segment lost 4 bases, leaving 7 bases of the junction unmatched. The CDR3 protein is CASSSQREQTKNIQYF. As DNA, the CDR3 is TGTGCCAGCAGCTCGCAGCGGGAGCAGACCAAAAACATTCAGTACTTC. The variable domain in full, completed from reference TRBV11-3 and TRBJ2-4, reads EAGVVQSPRYKIIEKKQPVAFWCNPISGHNTLYWYLQNLGQGPELLIRYENEEAVDDSQLPKDRFSAERLKGVDSTLKIQPAELGDSAVYLCASSSQREQTKNIQYFGAGTRLSVL.

The rearrangement links TRBV10-3 to TRBJ1-1; unclear D gene. The germline V and J ends were trimmed by 10 bases and 1 base, with 13 bases remaining between them. Germline values: CDR1 ENHRY, CDR2 SYGVKD. The CDR3 covers 13 residues. The CDR3 loop is CATRKDPNTEAFF. The CDR3 nucleotides are TGTGCCACCCGCAAGGACCCGAACACTGAAGCTTTCTTT.

The chain is built from TRBV19 and TRBJ1-5; 7 bases are a match to TRBD1. Trimming at V came to 10 bases and at J to 5 bases, leaving 8 bases not matched to a gene. From germline, CDR1 is LNHDA and CDR2 SQIVND (reference sequence). The CDR3 extends over 13 amino acids. The CDR3, as DNA: TGTGCCACCAAATACAGGGGTGATCAGCCCCAGCATTTT. Its protein is CATKYRGDQPQHF.

The V and J genes are TRBV20-1 and TRBJ2-1, with a weak D call TRBD2 (5 bases). The CDR3 runs to 11 residues. Trimming removed 0 bases from V and 11 bases from J, with 8 bases in between. Per germline, CDR1 DFQATT and CDR2 SNEGSKA (reference sequence). The chain's CDR3 is CSARDRGKQFF. The CDR3 DNA sequence: TGCAGTGCTAGAGACCGAGGGAAGCAGTTCTTC.

The chain carries TRBV4-2 and TRBJ1-1, with D possibly being TRBD1 (5 bases). Germline V gene lookup returns CDR1 LGHNA and CDR2 YNFKEQ. V was cut by 3 bases and J by 1 base, with 6 bases left in between. This CDR3 region has 13 residues. The chain's CDR3 is CASSQDTNTEAFF. CDR3 in DNA: TGTGCCAGCAGCCAGGACACGAACACTGAAGCTTTCTTT.

The gene calls are TRBV19 and TRBJ1-1, with 9 positions matching TRBD1. Losses at the gene ends were 3 bases for V and 4 bases for J; bases not matched to a gene: 0. The CDR3 runs to 13 residues. Germline CDR1 LNHDA, CDR2 SQIVND (reference sequence). Here the CDR3 reads CASSMGQGTEAFF. The CDR3 DNA sequence: TGTGCCAGTAGTATGGGACAGGGCACTGAAGCTTTCTTT.